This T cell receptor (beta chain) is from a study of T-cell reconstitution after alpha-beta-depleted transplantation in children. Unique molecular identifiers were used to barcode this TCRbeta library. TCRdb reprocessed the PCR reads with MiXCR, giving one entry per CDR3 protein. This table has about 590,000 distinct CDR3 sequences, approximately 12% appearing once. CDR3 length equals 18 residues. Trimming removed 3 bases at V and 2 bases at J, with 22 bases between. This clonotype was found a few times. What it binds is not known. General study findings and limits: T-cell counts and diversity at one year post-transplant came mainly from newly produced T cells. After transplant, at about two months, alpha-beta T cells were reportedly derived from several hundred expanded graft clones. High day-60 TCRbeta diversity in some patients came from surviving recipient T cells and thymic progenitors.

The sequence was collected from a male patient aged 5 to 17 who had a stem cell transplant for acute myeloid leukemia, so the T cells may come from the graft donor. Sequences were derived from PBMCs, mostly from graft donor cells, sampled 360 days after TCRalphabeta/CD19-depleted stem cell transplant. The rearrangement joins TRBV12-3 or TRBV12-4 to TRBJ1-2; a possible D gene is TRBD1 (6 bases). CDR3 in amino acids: CASSFGGPRATGNYGYTF. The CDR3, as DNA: TGTGCCAGCAGTTTCGGGGGACCCCGGGCCACAGGGAACTATGGCTACACCTTC.